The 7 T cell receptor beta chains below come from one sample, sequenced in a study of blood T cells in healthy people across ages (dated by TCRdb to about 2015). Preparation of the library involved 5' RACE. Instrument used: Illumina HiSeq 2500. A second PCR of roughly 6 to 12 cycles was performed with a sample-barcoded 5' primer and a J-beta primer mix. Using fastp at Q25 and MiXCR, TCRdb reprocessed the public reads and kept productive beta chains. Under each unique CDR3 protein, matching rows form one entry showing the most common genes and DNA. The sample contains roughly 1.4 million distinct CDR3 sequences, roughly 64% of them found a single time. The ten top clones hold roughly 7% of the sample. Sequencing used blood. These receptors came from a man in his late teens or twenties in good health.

The CDR3 coding sequence is TGTGCCAGCAGCTCCCCCCGGGACCTCGGCTCCTACGAGCAGTACTTC. This gives the protein CASSSPRDLGSYEQYF. The V gene is TRBV7-9, the J gene TRBJ2-7, with D perhaps given as TRBD1 or TRBD2 (5 bases each). CDR3 length: 16 amino acids. Trimming took off 4 bases at V and 0 bases at J, with 16 bases between the two ends. Per the germline V gene, CDR1 is SEHNR and CDR2 is FQNEAQ (reference sequence). The variable domain in full, with the rest retrieved from reference TRBV7-9 and TRBJ2-7, is DTGVSQNPRHKITKRGQNVTFRCDPISEHNRLYWYRQTLGQGPEFLTYFQNEAQLEKSRLLSDRFSAERPKGSFSTLEIQRTEQGDSAMYLCASSSPRDLGSYEQYFGPGTRLTVT.

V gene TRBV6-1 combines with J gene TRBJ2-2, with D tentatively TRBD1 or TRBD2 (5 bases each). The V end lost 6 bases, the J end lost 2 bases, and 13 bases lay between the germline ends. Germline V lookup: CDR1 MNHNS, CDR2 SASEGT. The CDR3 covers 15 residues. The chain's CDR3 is CASRSGGFNTGELFF. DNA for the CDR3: TGTGCCAGCAGATCTGGGGGTTTTAACACCGGGGAGCTGTTTTTT.

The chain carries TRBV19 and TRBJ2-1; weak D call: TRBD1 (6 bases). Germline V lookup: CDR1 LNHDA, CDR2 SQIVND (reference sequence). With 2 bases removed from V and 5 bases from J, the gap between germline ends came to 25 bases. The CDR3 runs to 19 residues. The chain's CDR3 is CASSIRGSRGGDGNNEQFF. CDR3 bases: TGTGCCAGTAGTATAAGGGGCTCACGAGGGGGAGACGGGAACAATGAGCAGTTCTTC.

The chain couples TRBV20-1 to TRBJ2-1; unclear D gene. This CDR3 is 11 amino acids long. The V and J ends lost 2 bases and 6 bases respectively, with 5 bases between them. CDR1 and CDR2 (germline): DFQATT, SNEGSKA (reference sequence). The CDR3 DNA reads TGCAGTGCTAGACAGGTCAATGAGCAGTTCTTC. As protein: CSARQVNEQFF.

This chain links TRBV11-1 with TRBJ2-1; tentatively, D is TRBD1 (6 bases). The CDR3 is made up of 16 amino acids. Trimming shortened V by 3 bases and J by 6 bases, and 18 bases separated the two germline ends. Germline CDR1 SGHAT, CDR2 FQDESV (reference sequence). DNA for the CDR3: TGTGCCAGCAGCTTTAAGGGGGTGCTAAGAGGCAATGAGCAGTTCTTC. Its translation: CASSFKGVLRGNEQFF.

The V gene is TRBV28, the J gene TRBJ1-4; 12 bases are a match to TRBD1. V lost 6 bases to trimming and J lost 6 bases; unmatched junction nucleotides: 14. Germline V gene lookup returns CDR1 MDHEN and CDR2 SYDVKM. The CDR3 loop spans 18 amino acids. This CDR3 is CASRSPPGQGASDEKLFF. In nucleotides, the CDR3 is TGTGCCAGCAGATCGCCTCCGGGACAGGGGGCTTCGGATGAAAAACTGTTTTTT.

This CDR3 reads CSVPGMFLNEQYF. CDR3 in DNA: TGCAGCGTACCGGGGATGTTTCTGAACGAGCAGTACTTC. The V gene is TRBV20-1, the J gene TRBJ2-5; D is possibly TRBD2 (5 bases). Matching the DNA end better, TRBJ2-7 makes the J call doubtful. CDR3 size: 13 residues. Germline values: CDR1 DFQATT, CDR2 SNEGSKA (reference sequence).